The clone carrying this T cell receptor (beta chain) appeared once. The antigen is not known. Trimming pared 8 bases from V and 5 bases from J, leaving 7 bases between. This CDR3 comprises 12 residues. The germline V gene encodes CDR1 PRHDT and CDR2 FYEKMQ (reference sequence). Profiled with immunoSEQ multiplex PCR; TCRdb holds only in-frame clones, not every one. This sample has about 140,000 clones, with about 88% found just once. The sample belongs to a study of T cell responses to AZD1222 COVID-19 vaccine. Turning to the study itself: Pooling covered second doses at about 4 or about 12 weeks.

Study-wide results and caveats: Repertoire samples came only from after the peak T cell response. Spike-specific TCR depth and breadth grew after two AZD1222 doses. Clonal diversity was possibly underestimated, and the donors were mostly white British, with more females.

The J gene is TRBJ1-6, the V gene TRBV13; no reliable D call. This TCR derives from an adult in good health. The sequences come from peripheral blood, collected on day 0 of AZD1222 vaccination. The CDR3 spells CASPGDNSPLHF. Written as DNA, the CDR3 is TGTGCCAGCCCCGGGGATAATTCACCCCTCCACTTT.